This T cell receptor (beta chain) was retrieved from a study of CD8+ T cells in alopecia areata. Study conclusions and caveats: An increase in clonality over normal scalp was evident in lesional scalp, especially alopecia totalis/universalis. In blood and scalp, many expanded lesional clones persisted during tofacitinib. Tofacitinib significantly decreased scalp clonality and expanded CD8+ clones among top 100.

A word on this clone: The antigen remains undetermined.

Treatment meaning: oral pan-JAK inhibitor, 5-10 mg twice daily. Reverse transcription of extracted RNA yielded cDNA, which provided the sequencing template. The data were produced by immunoSEQ multiplex PCR, yet TCRdb's version contains in-frame clones alone and is incomplete. The sample consists of approximately 300,000 clones, roughly 50% of them appearing once. The source material was CD4+ T cells sorted from blood, sampled at week 24, from a patient treated with tofacitinib. The receptor was isolated from a human donor with alopecia areata.

The CDR3 coding sequence is TGTGCCAGCAGCAGGGACAGAATTAATTCACCCCTCCACTTT. Protein: CASSRDRINSPLHF. The chain employs TRBV5-6 and TRBJ1-6, with TRBD1 matching over 7 bases. From germline, CDR1 is SGHDT and CDR2 YYEEEE. The CDR3 covers 14 residues. V lost 4 bases and J lost 6; bases outside the gene matches: 4.